This TCR beta chain was sequenced during a study of beta chain features in type 1 diabetes. As every portion of the isolated RNA was reverse transcribed, the sequencing read expressed TCRB transcripts. Some clones are missing from TCRdb's copy, which holds only in-frame ones; the method was immunoSEQ multiplex PCR. The data hold fewer than 900,000 clones, with around a sixth observed a single time. Trimming stripped 2 bases from V and 5 bases from J, with 12 bases between. Germline V gene data show CDR1 as KGHSH and CDR2 as LQKENI. The CDR3 runs 14 residues. This TCR derives from a woman aged 18-29 years in good health. Sequencing was done on a sample of naive CD4+ T cells from blood. The chain links TRBV18 to TRBJ1-1; tentative D call: TRBD1 (5 bases). In nucleotides, the CDR3 is TGTGCCAGCTCACCAAACCTTGGGGGGACTGAAGCTTTCTTT. It codes for CASSPNLGGTEAFF.